This TCR beta chain originates from a study of blood T cell repertoires in COVID-19. Per germline, CDR1 SGHTA and CDR2 FQGTGA. This CDR3 has 16 residues. The V and J ends lost 5 bases and 0 bases respectively, with 15 bases between them. How the authors handled the data: Amplified reference gene primers provided the basis for estimating nucleated cell counts. The table came from immunoSEQ multiplex PCR; TCRdb's copy has only in-frame clones and leaves some out. The V and J calls and clone size come from that table; D and trimming were worked out from the DNA. The top ten hold about 8.9% of the sample, which has about 210,000 clones, roughly 79% seen once. Participants were aged roughly 18 to 90 years from approximately 23 US areas.

The rearrangement joins TRBV7-3 to TRBJ2-3; the D gene is possibly TRBD1 (6 bases). The specimen was PBMCs or T cells enriched from blood (not recorded which). The TCR was taken from a woman aged 45-59 years with acute COVID-19. CDR3 loop: CASSISRDTSTDTQYF. CDR3 nucleotides: TGTGCCAGCAGCATCTCCAGGGACACTAGCACAGATACGCAGTATTTT.